This T cell receptor beta chain was recorded in a study of cytomegalovirus exposure and HLA in healthy donors. Study summary: Of about 390 genotyped donors, about 81% grouped in the Caucasian-associated ancestry cluster.

The CDR3 is 14 residues long. Germline loops: CDR1 LGHNA, CDR2 YSLEER. J was trimmed by 10 bases and V by 7 bases; bases with no gene match: 10. Study-level findings and limits: Sequencing probably produced one cluster of sequence variants that were highly shared. Reports credit the classifier with highly specific, highly sensitive diagnosis of cytomegalovirus status. Roughly even sequencing depth across donors was the assumption behind the presence/absence analyses.

As to this clone: The antigen remains unidentified.

This PCR relied on a set of 60 Vbeta primers and 13 Jbeta primers. Clones were sequenced by immunoSEQ multiplex PCR, and TCRdb holds only the in-frame ones, with some missing. The profile shows roughly 82,000 clones, 60% to 75% of them singletons. The sequenced sample consisted of PBMCs. The chain has TRBV4-3 and TRBJ2-3, with 11 bases fitting TRBD2. The clonotype was recovered from a woman in her thirties or forties in good health and CMV-seropositive. The CDR3 loop is CASNPSGGSRAQYF. The CDR3 DNA follows: TGCGCCAGCAACCCTAGCGGGGGGTCAAGGGCGCAGTATTTT.